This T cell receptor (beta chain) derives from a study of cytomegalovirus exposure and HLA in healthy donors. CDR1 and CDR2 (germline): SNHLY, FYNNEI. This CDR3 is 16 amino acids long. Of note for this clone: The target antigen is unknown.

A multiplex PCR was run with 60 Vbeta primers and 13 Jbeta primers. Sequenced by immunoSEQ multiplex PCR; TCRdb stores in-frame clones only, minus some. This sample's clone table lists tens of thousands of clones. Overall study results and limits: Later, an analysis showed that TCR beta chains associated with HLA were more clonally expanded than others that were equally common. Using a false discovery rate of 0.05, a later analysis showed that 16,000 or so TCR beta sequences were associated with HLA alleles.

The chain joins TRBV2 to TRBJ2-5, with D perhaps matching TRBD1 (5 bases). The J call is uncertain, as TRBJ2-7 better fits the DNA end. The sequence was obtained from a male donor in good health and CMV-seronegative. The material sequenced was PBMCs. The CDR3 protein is CASSEIVRADSYEQYF. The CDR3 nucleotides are TGTGCCAGCAGTGAAATAGTCAGGGCCGACTCCTACGAGCAGTACTTC.